This passage covers 14 T cell receptor beta chains from one sample sequenced in a study of early T cells in non-severe SARS-CoV-2 infection. TCRdb called the 5' RACE reads again in MiXCR, with one record for every CDR3 protein. Here the sample spans roughly 34,000 distinct CDR3 sequences, more than 5% being singletons. The sample comprised whole blood. The receptors were sampled from an adult who was a healthcare worker with PCR-confirmed SARS-CoV-2 infection or an uninfected control (not recorded which).

This clonotype was observed a few times. This chain uses TRBV7-9 with TRBJ2-7; 8 bases map to TRBD1. Trimming took 0 bases from V and 5 from J; bases not matched to a gene: 3. The CDR3 is made up of 14 amino acids. Germline loops: CDR1 SEHNR, CDR2 FQNEAQ (reference sequence). As DNA, the CDR3 is TGTGCCAGCAGCTTAGCGCAGGGGGCGAACGAGCAGTACTTC. Protein product: CASSLAQGANEQYF.

This clonotype was seen a few times. The gene calls are TRBV7-2 and TRBJ2-3, with 9 positions matching TRBD1. J gave up 2 bases and V 5 bases, and 5 bases lay outside the gene matches. Germline V gene lookup returns CDR1 SGHTA and CDR2 FQGNSA. The CDR3 covers 15 residues. This CDR3 is CASSRGQGPTDTQYF. The CDR3 DNA reads TGTGCCAGCAGCCGGGGACAGGGTCCCACAGATACGCAGTATTTT.

At least ten counts were recorded for this clonotype. The chain recombines TRBV5-6 with TRBJ2-1; D may be TRBD1 (6 bases). The germline V gene encodes CDR1 SGHDT and CDR2 YYEEEE. The CDR3 loop spans 14 amino acids. V gave up 5 bases and J gave up 4 bases, with 13 bases separating them. CDR3 nucleotide sequence: TGTGCCAGCAGATTACAGGGCGCTTACAATGAGCAGTTCTTC. Protein: CASRLQGAYNEQFF. Looking up the rest from reference TRBV5-6 and TRBJ2-1 gives the full variable domain: DAGVTQSPTHLIKTRGQQVTLRCSPKSGHDTVSWYQQALGQGPQFIFQYYEEEERQRGNFPDRFSGHQFPNYSSELNVNALLLGDSALYLCASRLQGAYNEQFFGPGTRLTVL.

This clonotype was seen ten or more times. The chain couples TRBV6-5 to TRBJ1-2; D not certain. V lost 6 bases to trimming and J lost 8 bases, with 16 bases between them. The germline gives CDR1 MNHEY, CDR2 SVGAGI. This CDR3 is built from 13 residues. For the CDR3, the DNA is TGTGCCAGCAGAAGTTGGGATACAAAGGGCTACACCTTC. Its protein is CASRSWDTKGYTF.

In this sample, this clonotype turned up many times. The chain recombines TRBV18 with TRBJ1-1; D is undetermined. The CDR3 consists of 14 residues. Germline V gene sequence: CDR1 KGHSH, CDR2 LQKENI. The germline V and J ends were trimmed by 6 bases and 4 bases, with 15 bases remaining between them. CDR3 sequence reads: CASSPERAVTEAFF. CDR3 sequence (DNA): TGTGCCAGCTCGCCGGAGAGGGCGGTCACTGAAGCTTTCTTT.

This clonotype has a count of ten or more. The chain links TRBV3-1 to TRBJ1-2; 7 bases are a match to TRBD1. The germline gives CDR1 LGHDT, CDR2 YNNKEL (reference sequence). V trimming: 4 bases; J trimming: 7 bases; junction bases outside the gene matches: 12. CDR3 length: 15 residues. The CDR3 spells CASSPRDSSAGGYTF. In DNA, the CDR3 is TGTGCCAGCAGCCCCCGGGACAGCTCTGCGGGTGGCTACACCTTC.

The chain recombines TRBV7-8 with TRBJ1-4, with TRBD1 matching 9 bases. This CDR3 has 15 residues. Germline V CDR1 and CDR2: SGHVS, FQNEAQ. V was clipped by 5 bases and J by 10 bases; unmatched bases: 11. In DNA form, the CDR3 reads TGTGCCAGCAGCCCCCGGGACAGGGAAATAGTAAAACTGTTTTTT. It encodes CASSPRDREIVKLFF.

In this sample, this clonotype turned up many times. The rearrangement joins TRBV28 to TRBJ2-5; 8 positions agree with TRBD1. Looked up from germline, CDR1 is MDHEN and CDR2 is SYDVKM. This CDR3 is 15 amino acids long. V was clipped by 4 bases and J by 4 bases; unmatched bases: 8. CDR3 nucleotides: TGTGCCAGCAGTTCCCCGGGACAGGTCCGAGAGACCCAGTACTTC. This gives the protein CASSSPGQVRETQYF.

This clonotype was observed many times. The chain links TRBV11-2 to TRBJ2-5; the D is unclear. The V gene lost 0 bases and the J gene lost 4 bases, with 0 bases spanning the gap. This CDR3 contains 11 residues. Germline V CDR1 and CDR2: SGHAT, FQNNGV. This CDR3 is CASSLEETQYF. In DNA form, the CDR3 reads TGTGCCAGCAGCTTAGAAGAGACCCAGTACTTC.

Ten or more counts support this clonotype. The chain employs TRBV20-1 and TRBJ2-3; 12 nucleotides agree with TRBD1. The V gene's germline CDR1 is DFQATT and CDR2 SNEGSKA (reference sequence). This CDR3 has 18 residues. J was trimmed by 0 bases and V by 3 bases; bases with no gene match: 10. In DNA form, the CDR3 reads TGCAGTGCTAGGACGGGGGGACAGGGGGCCTCTAGCACAGATACGCAGTATTTT. Its protein is CSARTGGQGASSTDTQYF.

Comments on this clonotype: One end of the junction varies from germline; a read error may be responsible. The chain is built from TRBV12-3 or TRBV12-4 and TRBJ1-2; D is unclear. CDR3 length: 13 amino acids. CDR3 protein: CVSSPSRVYGYTF. The DNA for the CDR3 is TGTGTCAGCAGCCCCTCGCGGGTCTATGGCTACACCTTC.

There are a few counts of this clonotype. The rearrangement uses TRBV6-2 or TRBV6-3 and TRBJ1-5; D perhaps matches TRBD1 (5 bases). The CDR3 consists of 17 residues. Germline V gene data show CDR1 as MNHEY and CDR2 as SVGEGT. V was trimmed by 3 bases and J by 7 bases, leaving 22 bases between them. Here the CDR3 DNA reads TGTGCCAGCAGTTATCGCCGATCAGGGAAAGGGTGGCAGCCCCAGCATTTT. Its protein is CASSYRRSGKGWQPQHF.

This clonotype was recorded at least ten times. The J gene is TRBJ1-2, the V gene TRBV20-1; a possible D gene is TRBD1 (5 bases). V shed 2 bases and J shed 4 bases, with 17 bases lying between them. Looked up from germline, CDR1 is DFQATT and CDR2 is SNEGSKA (reference sequence). The CDR3 runs 15 residues. CDR3 protein: CSARPGGDPFYGYTF. In DNA form, the CDR3 reads TGCAGTGCTAGACCTGGGGGGGATCCGTTCTATGGCTACACCTTC.

The chain uses TRBV7-9 and TRBJ2-5, with TRBD1 matching 8 bases. Germline values: CDR1 SEHNR, CDR2 FQNEAQ (reference sequence). The CDR3 has 14 residues. The trim removed 3 bases at V and 5 bases at J, leaving 5 bases unmatched. The CDR3 is CASSFGQGTETQYF. The CDR3 DNA follows: TGTGCCAGCAGCTTTGGACAGGGAACGGAGACCCAGTACTTC. The full variable domain, in which reference TRBV7-9 and TRBJ2-5 provide the parts outside the CDR3, is DTGVSQNPRHKITKRGQNVTFRCDPISEHNRLYWYRQTLGQGPEFLTYFQNEAQLEKSRLLSDRFSAERPKGSFSTLEIQRTEQGDSAMYLCASSFGQGTETQYFGPGTRLLVL.